Reported below is one TCR beta chain. Its antigen is unidentified. The sample originates from a study of T cell responses to AZD1222 COVID-19 vaccine. The germline V and J ends were trimmed by 3 bases and 0 bases, with 8 bases remaining between them. The germline CDR1 and CDR2 sequences are SQVTM and ANQGSEA. The CDR3 loop spans 14 amino acids. Sequenced by immunoSEQ multiplex PCR; TCRdb stores in-frame clones only, minus some. Here the sample spans about 150,000 clones, approximately 85% being singletons. General study findings and limits: Repertoire sampling happened only post peak T cell response.

This clonotype was obtained from an adult who received the MenACWY meningococcal vaccine as a control. The sample here was peripheral blood, taken 28 days after the second dose of the MenACWY control vaccine. The chain links TRBV29-1 to TRBJ2-2; D may be TRBD2 (6 bases). Here the CDR3 DNA reads TGCAGCGTTGAGACTAGTTCGAACACCGGGGAGCTGTTTTTT. It encodes CSVETSSNTGELFF.